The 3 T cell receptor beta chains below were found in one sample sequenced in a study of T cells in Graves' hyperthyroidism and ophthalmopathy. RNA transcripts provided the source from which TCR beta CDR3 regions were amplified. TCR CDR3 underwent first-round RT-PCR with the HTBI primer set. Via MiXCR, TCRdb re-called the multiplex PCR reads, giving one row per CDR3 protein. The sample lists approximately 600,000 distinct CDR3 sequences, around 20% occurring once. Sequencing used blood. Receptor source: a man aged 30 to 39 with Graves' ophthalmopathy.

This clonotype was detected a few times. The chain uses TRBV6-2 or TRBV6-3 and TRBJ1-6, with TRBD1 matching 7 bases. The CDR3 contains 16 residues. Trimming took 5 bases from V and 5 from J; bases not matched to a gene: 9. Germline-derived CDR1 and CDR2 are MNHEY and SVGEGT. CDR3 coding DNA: TGTGCCAGCAGTGGTCGGCCTGGGACAGATAATTCACCCCTCCACTTT. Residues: CASSGRPGTDNSPLHF.

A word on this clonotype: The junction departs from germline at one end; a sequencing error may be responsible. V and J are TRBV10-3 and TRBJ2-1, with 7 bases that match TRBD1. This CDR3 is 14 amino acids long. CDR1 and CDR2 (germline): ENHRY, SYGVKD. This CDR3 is CAIRTGTDYNERFF. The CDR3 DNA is TGTGCCATCAGAACCGGGACAGATTACAATGAGCGGTTCTTC.

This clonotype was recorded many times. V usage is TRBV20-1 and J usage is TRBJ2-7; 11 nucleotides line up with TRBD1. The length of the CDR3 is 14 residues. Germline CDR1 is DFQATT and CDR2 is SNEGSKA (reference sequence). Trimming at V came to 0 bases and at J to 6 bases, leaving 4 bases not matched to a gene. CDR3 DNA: TGCAGTGCTAGAGAAGGGACAGGGGGGCTCGAGCAGTACTTC. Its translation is CSAREGTGGLEQYF.